These 21 T cell receptor beta chains share one sample of origin, sequenced in a study of patients and donors after allogeneic stem cell transplantation. TCRdb fed the RT-PCR reads into MiXCR, producing one record per CDR3 protein. The repertoire holds under 2,000 distinct CDR3 sequences, approximately 17% seen once, with approximately 50% in the top ten. The specimen sequenced was blood, either unsorted or a sorted T cell fraction (not recorded which). These receptor sequences come from a human donor who was either an allogeneic HSCT recipient or a stem cell or donor lymphocyte infusion donor (not recorded which). It is not recorded whose cells these are; they may come from a transplant donor.

This clonotype was seen just once. The chain combines TRBV12-3 or TRBV12-4 with TRBJ1-1, with TRBD1 as a possible D gene (5 bases). The germline V and J ends were trimmed by 3 bases and 2 bases, with 10 bases remaining between them. The CDR3 runs 14 residues. CDR3: CASSLVGTNTEAFF. DNA for the CDR3: TGTGCCAGCAGTTTGGTGGGGACTAACACTGAAGCTTTCTTT.

In its sample, this clonotype ranks as medium-sized. This rearrangement joins TRBV6-2 or TRBV6-3 to TRBJ1-5; no clear D. This CDR3 is built from 14 residues. Trimming removed 5 bases at V and 5 bases at J, with 13 bases between. The germline CDR1 and CDR2 sequences are MNHEY and SVGEGT. The CDR3 bases are TGTGCCAGCAGTGTTTTAGGGAGTCATCAGCCCCAGCATTTT. It translates to CASSVLGSHQPQHF.

This clonotype was observed at least ten times. This chain uses TRBV7-9 with TRBJ2-1, with TRBD1 matching 9 bases. CDR1 and CDR2 from the germline V gene are SEHNR and FQNEAQ (reference sequence). The CDR3 has 14 amino acids. V shed 3 bases, J shed 7 bases, and the junction held 4 bases outside the gene matches. The CDR3 sequence: CASSLGQGLNEQFF. CDR3 coding DNA: TGTGCCAGCAGCTTGGGACAGGGATTGAATGAGCAGTTCTTC.

Comments on this clonotype: Given a much more abundant clone one base away, this may be a read error. Given the absence of the conserved phenylalanine or tryptophan at the CDR3 end, a read error is likely. The rearrangement links TRBV6-5 to TRBJ2-2; a possible D gene is TRBD1 (6 bases). V lost 5 bases, J lost 2 bases, and 12 bases lay in between. There are 15 residues in the CDR3. From germline, CDR1 is MNHEY and CDR2 SVGAGI. The CDR3: CASSPRRGNTGELFL. CDR3 sequence (DNA): TGTGCCAGCAGTCCCCGCAGGGGAAACACCGGGGAGCTGTTTTTG.

By share, this clonotype counts as medium-sized. CDR3 in amino acids: CASSSREPREQYF. In nucleotides, the CDR3 is TGTGCCAGCAGCTCCCGGGAGCCGAGGGAGCAGTACTTC. This chain connects TRBV7-9 to TRBJ2-7; maybe TRBD2 (6 bases). Germline V gene data show CDR1 as SEHNR and CDR2 as FQNEAQ (reference sequence). V shed 4 bases and J shed 7 bases, with 14 bases lying between them. The CDR3 runs to 13 residues.

This clonotype was observed a handful of times. The rearrangement links TRBV6-2 or TRBV6-3 to TRBJ1-1; 7 bases align to TRBD1. The trim removed 2 bases at V and 2 bases at J, leaving 5 bases unmatched. CDR3 length: 15 amino acids. CDR1 and CDR2 (germline): MNHEY, SVGEGT. The CDR3 nucleotides are TGTGCCAGCAGTTACAGGGGGCGCATAAACACTGAAGCTTTCTTT. The encoded protein is CASSYRGRINTEAFF.

In its sample, this clonotype is medium-sized. The V and J genes are TRBV12-3 or TRBV12-4 and TRBJ1-4; no reliable D call. V was cut by 1 base and J by 5 bases, with 5 bases left in between. The length of the CDR3 is 13 residues. CDR3 region: CASSLGGNEKLFF. The CDR3 region has the DNA TGTGCCAGCAGTTTAGGCGGGAATGAAAAACTGTTTTTT.

In its sample, this clonotype was seen many times. The chain carries TRBV6-2 or TRBV6-3 and TRBJ1-5; D call uncertain. The CDR3 has 14 residues. Germline assignment: CDR1 MNHEY and CDR2 SVGEGT. The germline V and J ends were trimmed by 8 bases and 4 bases, with 15 bases remaining between them. The CDR3 is CASGLSGRNQPQHF. DNA for the CDR3: TGTGCCAGCGGGTTAAGTGGAAGGAATCAGCCCCAGCATTTT.

This clonotype is judged medium-sized. The chain uses TRBV4-1 and TRBJ1-2; no reliable D call. The germline V gene has CDR1 MGHRA and CDR2 YSYEKL. Trimming took 6 bases from V and 2 from J, leaving 13 bases between them. The CDR3 runs to 14 residues. CDR3 DNA: TGCGCCAGCAGTCGCGATTCGGGGAACTATGGCTACACCTTC. Translated: CASSRDSGNYGYTF.

The sample holds many counts of this clonotype. This chain connects TRBV5-1 to TRBJ2-1, with 8 bases fitting TRBD2. This CDR3 contains 15 residues. Trimming removed 6 bases from V and 2 bases from J; junction bases left unmatched: 7. Germline CDR1 SGHRS, CDR2 YFSETQ. The CDR3: CASTSTSAAYNEQFF. The CDR3 coding sequence is TGCGCCAGCACCTCGACTAGCGCGGCCTACAATGAGCAGTTCTTC.

This clonotype has a count of ten or more. V gene TRBV2 combines with J gene TRBJ1-2, with D perhaps TRBD1 (5 bases). Trimming cost V 4 bases and J 4 bases, with 10 bases left between them. From germline, CDR1 is SNHLY and CDR2 FYNNEI. CDR3 length: 13 amino acids. CDR3 coding DNA: TGTGCCAGCAGTGGTGGCAGGGCCTATGGCTACACCTTC. It codes for CASSGGRAYGYTF.

This clonotype came up a few times. The chain employs TRBV20-1 and TRBJ2-3, with unresolved D. The CDR3 sequence is 15 residues long. The germline V gene has CDR1 DFQATT and CDR2 SNEGSKA (reference sequence). The V and J ends lost 3 bases and 0 bases respectively, with 13 bases between them. CDR3 nucleotide sequence: TGCAGTGCTAGCTCGGCGACGAGTAGCACAGATACGCAGTATTTT. Translated, it gives CSASSATSSTDTQYF.

By share of the sample, this clonotype is large. The chain couples TRBV12-3 or TRBV12-4 to TRBJ2-7; unclear D gene. This CDR3 is built from 12 residues. V was shortened by 6 bases and J by 3 bases, with 9 bases between the two germline ends. CDR3 in amino acids: CASSEGIYEQYF. The CDR3 DNA sequence: TGTGCCAGCAGCGAAGGGATCTACGAGCAGTACTTC.

This clonotype was recorded a few times. The gene calls are TRBV7-9 and TRBJ2-7; D is uncertain. V was shortened by 3 bases and J by 2 bases, with 8 bases between the two germline ends. Germline CDR1 reads SEHNR; CDR2 reads FQNEAQ (reference sequence). There are 13 residues in the CDR3. CDR3 loop: CASSFTGTYEQYF. For the CDR3, the DNA is TGTGCCAGCAGCTTCACCGGCACCTACGAGCAGTACTTC.

The chain couples TRBV7-2 to TRBJ2-5; 9 bases line up with TRBD2. In germline, CDR1 is SGHTA, CDR2 FQGNSA. The CDR3 spans 13 residues. J lost 4 bases, V lost 5 bases, and 2 bases had no gene match. For the CDR3, the DNA is TGTGCCAGCAGCCAGGGACTAGCAGAGACCCAGTACTTC. Amino acids: CASSQGLAETQYF.

Only a few counts were recorded for this clonotype. The V and J genes are TRBV10-3 and TRBJ1-1; 7 positions match TRBD1. The CDR3 extends over 19 amino acids. The V segment lost 5 bases and the J segment 8 bases; nucleotides outside the gene matches: 26. Germline assignment: CDR1 ENHRY and CDR2 SYGVKD. CDR3 sequence reads: CAISQFSGGTVASLSEAFF. The CDR3 coding sequence is TGTGCCATCAGTCAGTTTTCAGGAGGGACAGTCGCCTCCCTCTCAGAAGCTTTCTTT.

The chain has TRBV28 and TRBJ2-3; D gene ambiguous. The V end lost 6 bases, the J end lost 2 bases, and 15 bases lay between the germline ends. This CDR3 has 15 residues. Germline values: CDR1 MDHEN, CDR2 SYDVKM. This CDR3 reads CASSLPTQITDTQYF. The CDR3 DNA sequence: TGTGCCAGCAGCTTGCCCACGCAGATCACAGATACGCAGTATTTT.

At least ten counts were recorded for this clonotype. This chain links TRBV7-2 with TRBJ2-3; D call uncertain. The germline V gene has CDR1 SGHTA and CDR2 FQGNSA. CDR3 length: 14 amino acids. V was trimmed by 5 bases and J by 0 bases, leaving 9 bases between them. The DNA of the CDR3 is TGTGCCAGCAGCCGTTTCCCCAGCACAGATACGCAGTATTTT. It encodes CASSRFPSTDTQYF.

The V and J genes are TRBV20-1 and TRBJ1-4, with a tentative D call TRBD1 (6 bases). Germline V gives CDR1 DFQATT, CDR2 SNEGSKA (reference sequence). This CDR3 has 13 amino acids. The V gene lost 5 bases and the J gene lost 5 bases, with 12 bases spanning the gap. The CDR3 DNA is TGCAGTGCTGTAGACAGGAGCAATGAAAAACTGTTTTTT. This encodes CSAVDRSNEKLFF.

This clonotype was detected ten times or more. This chain joins TRBV5-6 and TRBJ1-1, with D possibly TRBD1 on 5 matching bases. The CDR3 totals 14 residues. The V gene lost 1 base and the J gene lost 11 bases, with 18 bases spanning the gap. The germline V gene has CDR1 SGHDT and CDR2 YYEEEE. The CDR3 region has the DNA TGTGCCAGCAGCTTGTTCTGGGGCACCCGGGAGGCTTTCTTT. It codes for CASSLFWGTREAFF. The variable domain in full, completed from reference TRBV5-6 and TRBJ1-1, reads DAGVTQSPTHLIKTRGQQVTLRCSPKSGHDTVSWYQQALGQGPQFIFQYYEEEERQRGNFPDRFSGHQFPNYSSELNVNALLLGDSALYLCASSLFWGTREAFFGQGTRLTVV.

This clonotype was counted at least ten times. J is TRBJ1-6 and V is TRBV27; no clear D. V dropped 3 bases and J dropped 13 bases, with 13 bases sitting between them. Germline-derived CDR1 and CDR2 are MNHEY and SMNVEV (reference sequence). The CDR3 runs 13 residues. The chain's CDR3 is CASSFGTASPLHF. The DNA of the CDR3 is TGTGCCAGCAGTTTTGGAACCGCCTCGCCCCTCCACTTT.